The 10 T cell receptor beta chains below come from one sample, sequenced in a study of blood T cell repertoires in COVID-19. Sequencing was performed with immunoSEQ multiplex PCR; in TCRdb, only in-frame clones are kept and a portion is missing. The sample contains some 29,000 clones, roughly nine tenths of which appear only once. Source material: peripheral blood. Receptor source: a human donor in a cohort sampled during active COVID-19.

The chain carries TRBV6-1 and TRBJ1-1; 7 bases align to TRBD1. Germline V gene lookup returns CDR1 MNHNS and CDR2 SASEGT. This CDR3 contains 13 residues. The junction had 9 bases not matched to a gene; V was cut back by 3 bases and J by 11 bases. CDR3: CASSETGRREAFF. CDR3 nucleotides: TGTGCCAGCAGTGAGACAGGGAGGAGGGAGGCTTTCTTT.

V and J are TRBV7-3 and TRBJ2-7; 12 bases map to TRBD1. The CDR3 runs 15 residues. From germline, CDR1 is SGHTA and CDR2 FQGTGA. Germline trimming cut 5 bases from V and 4 bases from J; bases unmatched to any gene: 6. The CDR3 is CASSIGTGGSYEQYF. The CDR3 DNA reads TGTGCCAGCAGCATCGGGACAGGGGGCAGTTACGAGCAGTACTTC.

This clone has just a few counts. V and J are TRBV29-1 and TRBJ1-5; D ambiguous. V gave up 4 bases and J gave up 3 bases, with 7 bases separating them. Germline lookup yields CDR1 SQVTM and CDR2 ANQGSEA. This CDR3 contains 12 residues. Written as DNA, the CDR3 is TGCAGCGTTGGTGCGCCCAATCAGCCCCAGCATTTT. Amino acid sequence: CSVGAPNQPQHF.

The CDR3 is CASSWKAGGAYEQYF. The CDR3 bases are TGTGCCAGCAGCTGGAAAGCGGGGGGCGCCTACGAGCAGTACTTC. The genes are TRBV5-4 and TRBJ2-7; 9 positions match TRBD2. Germline CDR1 reads SGHNT; CDR2 reads YYREEE (reference sequence). The V gene end was trimmed by 3 bases and the J gene end by 2 bases; junction bases not matched to a gene: 6. The CDR3 is 15 amino acids.

The chain employs TRBV5-4 and TRBJ2-3, with 10 bases matching TRBD1. V shed 4 bases and J 0 bases; nucleotides not matched to a gene: 2. The CDR3 covers 15 residues. Germline values: CDR1 SGHNT, CDR2 YYREEE (reference sequence). The CDR3 DNA sequence: TGTGCCAGCAGCCCGGGACAGGGGAGCACAGATACGCAGTATTTT. This encodes CASSPGQGSTDTQYF.

The V and J genes are TRBV7-3 and TRBJ1-6; D may be TRBD1 (6 bases). The CDR3 consists of 14 residues. Germline values: CDR1 SGHTA, CDR2 FQGTGA. Trimming took 1 base from V and 7 from J, leaving 8 bases between them. The CDR3 loop reads CASSLKGQNSPLHF. CDR3 in DNA: TGTGCCAGCAGCTTAAAAGGACAGAATTCACCCCTCCACTTT.

The chain carries TRBV19 and TRBJ2-5; D possibly corresponds to TRBD1 (6 bases). Germline assignment: CDR1 LNHDA and CDR2 SQIVND (reference sequence). There are 17 residues in the CDR3. Trimming took off 5 bases at V and 1 base at J, with 20 bases between the two ends. The CDR3 DNA reads TGTGCCAGTAGTCTTTGGGGGCCACAGACAGTCCAAGAGACCCAGTACTTC. Encoded protein: CASSLWGPQTVQETQYF.

CDR3 sequence reads: CASRESSGGTGELFF. In DNA form, the CDR3 reads TGCGCCAGCAGGGAGAGTAGCGGGGGGACCGGGGAGCTGTTTTTT. This sequence joins TRBV5-1 and TRBJ2-2, with 10 bases matching TRBD2. The CDR3 totals 15 residues. Germline CDR1 SGHRS, CDR2 YFSETQ. The V and J ends lost 5 bases and 5 bases, in that order; junction bases with no gene match: 6. The variable domain in full, with the rest retrieved from reference TRBV5-1 and TRBJ2-2, is KAGVTQTPRYLIKTRGQQVTLSCSPISGHRSVSWYQQTPGQGLQFLFEYFSETQRNKGNFPGRFSGRQFSNSRSEMNVSTLELGDSALYLCASRESSGGTGELFFGEGSRLTVL.

The rearrangement links TRBV14 to TRBJ1-1; a weak D match, TRBD1 (5 bases). Looked up from germline, CDR1 is SGHDN and CDR2 is FVKESK. This CDR3 spans 13 amino acids. The V and J ends lost 4 bases and 4 bases respectively, with 10 bases between them. CDR3 amino acids: CASSPRGATEAFF. The CDR3 region has the DNA TGTGCCAGCAGCCCCCGTGGGGCCACTGAAGCTTTCTTT.

This chain connects TRBV7-2 to TRBJ2-1; 7 bases are shared with TRBD2. Germline V gives CDR1 SGHTA, CDR2 FQGNSA. CDR3 length equals 16 residues. With 4 bases clipped from V and 6 bases from J, the junction kept 12 bases outside the gene matches. The CDR3 DNA is TGTGCCAGCAGCTACGGAGTAGCGGGTAATCTCAATGAGCAGTTCTTC. This codes for CASSYGVAGNLNEQFF.